Listed below are T cell receptor beta chains from one sample, sequenced in a study of shared clonotypes between healthy human individuals. The method was immunoSEQ multiplex PCR; TCRdb's version includes in-frame clones alone and lacks a portion of them. The profile covers roughly 2.5 million clones, with roughly 92% appearing a single time and more than 0.12% taken by the ten largest. Source material: naive CD4+ T cells sorted from blood. The source is a man younger than 35 in good health. Both conserved end residues are part of each CDR3. D genes are given only for firm matches. Size is omitted from some rows. Given values are once, few, many or a class for expanded clones.

J: TRBJ2-7
size: .
D: TRBD1
V: TRBV18
CDR3: CASSLRDSYEQYF
DNA: TGTGCCAGCTCACTCCGGGACAGCTACGAGCAGTACTTC

J: TRBJ1-1
size: .
D: .
V: TRBV6-5
CDR3: CASKRVGGSHTEAFF
DNA: TGTGCCAGCAAGAGAGTAGGGGGGTCTCACACTGAAGCTTTCTTT

J: TRBJ2-7
size: .
D: .
V: TRBV2
CDR3: CASSYRDEQYF
DNA: TGTGCCAGCAGTTACAGGGACGAGCAGTACTTC

J: TRBJ1-5
size: .
D: TRBD1
V: TRBV19
CDR3: CASRGQGAVSNQPQHF
DNA: TGTGCCAGTAGGGGACAGGGGGCGGTTAGCAATCAGCCCCAGCATTTT

J: TRBJ2-7
size: once
D: .
V: TRBV30
CDR3: CAWSAGRAPSYEQYF
DNA: TGTGCCTGGAGCGCCGGAAGGGCCCCCTCCTACGAGCAGTACTTC

J: TRBJ2-7
size: .
D: .
V: TRBV6-6
CDR3: CASTYLGSYEQYF
DNA: TGTGCCAGCACCTACCTGGGGTCCTACGAGCAGTACTTC

J: TRBJ1-1
size: .
D: .
V: TRBV21-1
CDR3: CASSKGKTEAFF
DNA: TGTGCCAGCAGCAAGGGGAAGACTGAAGCTTTCTTT

J: TRBJ1-6
size: .
D: .
V: TRBV5-1
CDR3: CASSFRARDNSPLHF
DNA: TGCGCCAGCAGCTTTAGGGCCAGGGACAATTCACCCCTCCACTTT

J: TRBJ1-6
size: .
D: .
V: TRBV14
CDR3: CASSQPLRDSPLHF
DNA: TGTGCCAGCAGCCAACCCCTTCGGGATTCACCCCTCCACTTT

J: TRBJ2-5
size: .
D: TRBD2
V: TRBV5-1
CDR3: CASSVRAGLGQETQYF
DNA: TGCGCCAGCAGCGTACGAGCGGGGTTGGGCCAAGAGACCCAGTACTTC

J: TRBJ2-3
size: .
D: TRBD2
V: TRBV18
CDR3: CASSPTSGTDTQYF
DNA: TGTGCCAGCTCACCCACTAGCGGCACAGATACGCAGTATTTT

J: TRBJ2-3
size: .
D: TRBD2
V: TRBV6-6
CDR3: CASSYSLAGTDTQYF
DNA: TGTGCCAGCAGTTACTCTCTAGCGGGAACAGATACGCAGTATTTT

J: TRBJ2-7
size: .
D: .
V: TRBV2
CDR3: CASSERRGGHLSYEQYF
DNA: TGTGCCAGCAGTGAACGAAGGGGCGGACACCTCAGCTACGAGCAGTACTTC

J: TRBJ1-2
size: .
D: .
V: TRBV30
CDR3: CAWSQQGAYGYTF
DNA: TGTGCCTGGAGTCAACAGGGCGCCTATGGCTACACCTTC

J: TRBJ2-3
size: .
D: TRBD2
V: TRBV13
CDR3: CASSEPAGGRTDTQYF
DNA: TGTGCCAGCAGCGAACCAGCGGGGGGGCGCACAGATACGCAGTATTTT

J: TRBJ1-5
size: .
D: TRBD1
V: TRBV7-9
CDR3: CASSQYRTGSNQPQHF
DNA: TGTGCCAGCAGCCAATACCGGACAGGAAGCAATCAGCCCCAGCATTTT

J: TRBJ2-2
size: .
D: .
V: TRBV27
CDR3: CASSLSTGSRELFF
DNA: TGTGCCAGCAGTTTGAGTACAGGGTCCCGGGAGCTGTTTTTT

J: TRBJ2-7
size: .
D: TRBD1
V: TRBV12-5
CDR3: CASGPTDRFHEQYF
DNA: TGTGCTAGTGGTCCCACGGACAGGTTCCACGAGCAGTACTTC

J: TRBJ1-3
size: .
D: .
V: TRBV19
CDR3: CASSIGDVGGNTIYF
DNA: TGTGCCAGTAGTATCGGGGATGTGGGTGGAAACACCATATATTTT

J: TRBJ2-1
size: .
D: TRBD2
V: TRBV5-1
CDR3: CASRTSGVSDEQFF
DNA: TGCGCCAGCAGGACTAGCGGGGTTTCGGATGAGCAGTTCTTC

J: TRBJ1-2
size: .
D: .
V: TRBV7-9
CDR3: CASSYSKLNYGYTF
DNA: TGTGCCAGCAGCTACAGCAAACTTAACTATGGCTACACCTTC

J: TRBJ2-2
size: .
D: TRBD2
V: TRBV15
CDR3: CATSRDLLAGERAGELFF
DNA: TGTGCCACCAGCAGAGATCTCCTAGCGGGAGAGAGGGCCGGGGAGCTGTTTTTT

J: TRBJ2-5
size: .
D: .
V: TRBV7-2
CDR3: CASSLHRDTKTQYF
DNA: TGTGCCAGCAGCCTCCACCGGGACACAAAGACCCAGTACTTC

J: TRBJ2-4
size: .
D: TRBD1
V: TRBV5-6
CDR3: CASSMTGGGTKNIQYF
DNA: TGTGCCAGCAGCATGACAGGGGGCGGAACCAAAAACATTCAGTACTTC

J: TRBJ2-1
size: .
D: .
V: TRBV6-6
CDR3: CASSLGGTYNEQFF
DNA: TGTGCCAGCAGTTTGGGGGGTACCTACAATGAGCAGTTCTTC

J: TRBJ2-7
size: once
D: .
V: TRBV19
CDR3: CASRCGNCHEQYF
DNA: TGTGCCAGTCGCTGCGGGAATTGCCACGAGCAGTACTTC

J: TRBJ2-5
size: .
D: .
V: TRBV5-1
CDR3: CASSLTETQYF
DNA: TGCGCCAGCAGCTTGACGGAGACCCAGTACTTC

J: TRBJ1-4
size: .
D: .
V: TRBV19
CDR3: CASSPSIDRYKRGKLFF
DNA: TGTGCCAGTTCTCCGTCGATCGACAGATACAAGAGGGGAAAACTGTTTTTT

J: TRBJ1-3
size: .
D: .
V: TRBV6-6
CDR3: CASKWDGSSGNTIYF
DNA: TGTGCCAGCAAATGGGACGGGAGCTCTGGAAACACCATATATTTT

J: TRBJ1-2
size: .
D: .
V: TRBV5-1
CDR3: CASSLARDGYTF
DNA: TGCGCCAGCAGCTTGGCCAGGGATGGCTACACCTTC

J: TRBJ2-7
size: .
D: .
V: TRBV5-1
CDR3: CASSGTGLEEQYF
DNA: TGCGCCAGCAGCGGTACAGGGTTAGAAGAGCAGTACTTC

J: TRBJ2-1
size: once
D: .
V: TRBV10-1
CDR3: CASRGGLNNEQFF
DNA: TGCGCCAGCAGGGGCGGACTGAACAATGAGCAGTTCTTC

J: TRBJ2-3
size: few
D: TRBD2
V: TRBV6-6
CDR3: CASRGLAGLTDTQYF
DNA: TGTGCCAGCAGGGGACTAGCGGGCCTCACAGATACGCAGTATTTT

J: TRBJ2-7
size: .
D: TRBD2
V: TRBV9
CDR3: CASSVAGAYEQYF
DNA: TGTGCCAGCAGCGTTGCGGGGGCCTACGAGCAGTACTTC

J: TRBJ1-3
size: .
D: .
V: TRBV30
CDR3: CAWSEAGNTIYF
DNA: TGTGCCTGGAGTGAGGCGGGAAACACCATATATTTT

J: TRBJ2-5
size: .
D: .
V: TRBV9
CDR3: CASSPGQPQETQYF
DNA: TGTGCCAGCAGCCCAGGACAGCCCCAAGAGACCCAGTACTTC

J: TRBJ2-7
size: .
D: TRBD2
V: TRBV15
CDR3: CATSRDRAGGSHF
DNA: TGTGCCACCAGCAGAGATCGAGCGGGGGGCTCCCACTTC

J: TRBJ2-7
size: .
D: .
V: TRBV5-5
CDR3: CASSRQGQIGTYEQYF
DNA: TGTGCCAGCAGCAGGCAAGGACAAATTGGGACCTACGAGCAGTACTTC

J: TRBJ1-5
size: .
D: .
V: TRBV5-6
CDR3: CASSRVGSNQPQHF
DNA: TGTGCCAGCAGCCGGGTGGGTAGCAATCAGCCCCAGCATTTT

J: TRBJ2-5
size: .
D: .
V: TRBV5-1
CDR3: CASSLGTVQETQYF
DNA: TGCGCCAGCAGCTTGGGGACAGTACAAGAGACCCAGTACTTC

J: TRBJ2-2
size: .
D: .
V: TRBV9
CDR3: CASSVTAASTGELFF
DNA: TGTGCCAGCAGCGTAACGGCAGCAAGCACCGGGGAGCTGTTTTTT

J: TRBJ2-7
size: once
D: .
V: TRBV11-2
CDR3: CASSLTGTSTYEQYF
DNA: TGTGCCAGCAGCTTAACCGGGACATCCACCTACGAGCAGTACTTC

J: TRBJ2-7
size: .
D: .
V: TRBV30
CDR3: CAWSGRTQNYEQYF
DNA: TGTGCCTGGAGTGGACGGACCCAGAACTACGAGCAGTACTTC

J: TRBJ2-7
size: .
D: .
V: TRBV10-3
CDR3: CATRTVFLYEQYF
DNA: TGTGCCACTAGGACAGTATTCCTCTACGAGCAGTACTTC

J: TRBJ1-4
size: once
D: .
V: TRBV5-8
CDR3: CASSLWGPGEKLFF
DNA: TGTGCCAGCAGCTTATGGGGGCCGGGGGAAAAACTGTTTTTT

J: TRBJ2-7
size: .
D: TRBD1
V: TRBV27
CDR3: CASSSGTGQYEQYF
DNA: TGTGCCAGCAGCTCCGGGACAGGGCAGTACGAGCAGTACTTC

J: TRBJ2-1
size: .
D: .
V: TRBV30
CDR3: CAWSGRGNEQFF
DNA: TGTGCCTGGAGTGGGCGTGGGAATGAGCAGTTCTTC

J: TRBJ2-7
size: .
D: .
V: TRBV6-1
CDR3: CASSEPLEQYF
DNA: TGTGCCAGCAGTGAACCTCTCGAGCAGTACTTC

J: TRBJ1-1
size: .
D: TRBD1
V: TRBV6-5
CDR3: CASRTGGETEAFF
DNA: TGTGCCAGCAGGACAGGGGGCGAAACTGAAGCTTTCTTT

J: TRBJ1-1
size: once
D: .
V: TRBV7-9
CDR3: CASSPRGAEAFF
DNA: TGTGCCAGCAGCCCCCGGGGGGCTGAAGCTTTCTTT

J: TRBJ1-6
size: .
D: .
V: TRBV2
CDR3: CASTGRSPLHF
DNA: TGTGCCAGCACCGGACGGTCACCCCTCCACTTT

J: TRBJ2-3
size: .
D: .
V: TRBV30
CDR3: CAWSGAGLGPSYTQYF
DNA: TGTGCCTGGAGTGGGGCAGGGTTAGGCCCCAGTTATACGCAGTATTTT

J: TRBJ2-5
size: .
D: TRBD2
V: TRBV18
CDR3: CASSGTSGRQETQYF
DNA: TGTGCCAGCTCAGGGACTAGCGGGAGGCAAGAGACCCAGTACTTC

J: TRBJ2-7
size: .
D: .
V: TRBV2
CDR3: CASIFDEGGGETIYEQYF
DNA: TGTGCCAGCATTTTTGACGAGGGAGGTGGGGAAACTATCTACGAGCAGTACTTC

J: TRBJ2-6
size: once
D: TRBD1
V: TRBV5-6
CDR3: CASRERPGQGDVGANVLTF
DNA: TGTGCCAGCAGAGAAAGGCCGGGACAGGGGGACGTCGGGGCCAACGTCCTGACTTTC

J: TRBJ1-5
size: .
D: TRBD1
V: TRBV19
CDR3: CASSSRTGGRGQPQHF
DNA: TGTGCCAGTAGTAGCAGGACAGGGGGCCGTGGACAGCCCCAGCATTTT

J: TRBJ1-6
size: .
D: TRBD1
V: TRBV7-9
CDR3: CASSLRPGQGVGSPLHF
DNA: TGTGCCAGCAGCTTACGCCCGGGACAGGGAGTTGGCTCACCCCTCCACTTT

J: TRBJ2-2
size: .
D: TRBD2
V: TRBV6-6
CDR3: CASTMASGRGTGELFF
DNA: TGTGCCAGCACCATGGCTAGCGGCCGTGGCACCGGGGAGCTGTTTTTT